This is a list of T cell receptor beta chains from one sample in a study of T cell changes during pregnancy in multiple sclerosis. Assay: immunoSEQ multiplex PCR; the TCRdb copy retains only in-frame clones and omits some. The sample yields over 70,000 clones, 92% seen once. The sample consisted of peripheral blood, taken in the first trimester of pregnancy. Source of these receptors: a female donor in good health, enrolled as a control in a pregnancy study. The CDR3 runs from the conserved cysteine through the conserved F or W. D genes are given only for firm matches. Clone size is shown for a subset of rows, as once, few, many or a class of expanded clone.

v_call	d_call	j_call	clone_size	cdr3_nt	cdr3_aa
TRBV11-2	NA	TRBJ2-5	NA	TGTGCCAGCAGCCCAGGTTTGGGCCCCCAAGAGACCCAGTACTTC	CASSPGLGPQETQYF
TRBV6-6	NA	TRBJ2-1	NA	TGTGCCAGCAGTTACTCCCGGACTGGCCAGCTAGAGCAGTTCTTC	CASSYSRTGQLEQFF
TRBV28	TRBD2	TRBJ2-1	NA	TGTGCCAGCAGCCCCCCTGGGAAGAGGGAGGGTGGGCAGTTCTTC	CASSPPGKREGGQFF
TRBV5-4	NA	TRBJ2-5	once	TGTGCCAGCAGCTCAGGGTCTATCGGAGAGACCCAGTACTTC	CASSSGSIGETQYF
TRBV7-9	NA	TRBJ2-2	NA	TGTGCCAGCAGCCCGCGGCCCGTGTCGAACACCGGGGAGCTGTTTTTT	CASSPRPVSNTGELFF
TRBV5-1	NA	TRBJ1-5	NA	TGCGCCAGCAGCCCGGGACTTACAAATCAGCCCCAGCATTTT	CASSPGLTNQPQHF
TRBV10-3	TRBD2	TRBJ2-1	NA	TGTGCCATCAGTGCTAGCGGGAGTTCCTACAATGAGCAGTTCTTC	CAISASGSSYNEQFF
TRBV6-1	TRBD2	TRBJ2-7	NA	TGTGCCAGCAGTAAAGCTTTAGCGGGAGCCTATAGCGAGCAGTACTTC	CASSKALAGAYSEQYF
TRBV21-1	NA	TRBJ1-2	NA	TGTGCCAGCACAAAGCGGGGACAGGCCCTCTATGGCTACACCTTC	CASTKRGQALYGYTF
TRBV29-1	NA	TRBJ1-4	NA	TGCAGCGTTGGTGTATCTAATGAAAAACTGTTTTTT	CSVGVSNEKLFF
TRBV5-5	TRBD1	TRBJ2-7	NA	TGTGCCAGCAGCTTGGAGGAATGGGACAGGATATCCTACGAGCAGTACTTC	CASSLEEWDRISYEQYF
TRBV4-1	NA	TRBJ1-5	NA	TGCGCCAGCAGCCAAAGAAGGGGGAGCAATCAGCCCCAGCATTTT	CASSQRRGSNQPQHF
TRBV5-1	NA	TRBJ2-5	NA	TGCGCCAGCAGCGTCATTTCTACCGGAGAGACCCAGTACTTC	CASSVISTGETQYF
TRBV2	NA	TRBJ1-2	NA	TGTGCCATACAGGGAGATGGCTACACCTTC	CAIQGDGYTF
TRBV28	NA	TRBJ1-2	NA	TGTGCCAGCGGCGTGCGGGGGGCGCCCACTTTTGGGGGCTACACCTTC	CASGVRGAPTFGGYTF
TRBV27	TRBD2	TRBJ2-7	NA	TGTGCCAGCAGTTTAAGGGGACTAGCGGGATACGAGCAGTACTTC	CASSLRGLAGYEQYF
TRBV7-2	TRBD1	TRBJ2-7	once	TGTGCCAGCAGCACAGGGCCCGGGACAGGGGACCACGAGCAGTACTTC	CASSTGPGTGDHEQYF
TRBV28	TRBD1	TRBJ2-7	NA	TGTGCCAGCAGCTTTGGGACAGATCGCGGCGAGCAGTACTTC	CASSFGTDRGEQYF
TRBV2	NA	TRBJ2-7	NA	TGTGCCAGCAGTCCGACAGGAACTCTTACCTACGAGCAGTACTTC	CASSPTGTLTYEQYF
TRBV2	NA	TRBJ2-5	NA	TGTGCCAGCAGTCTTGGACTGGCGGAGACCCAGTACTTC	CASSLGLAETQYF
TRBV9	TRBD2	TRBJ2-7	NA	TGTGCCAGCAGCGTAGAGGGAGCGGGGGGTGGGGAGCAGTACTTC	CASSVEGAGGGEQYF
TRBV14	TRBD1	TRBJ2-2	NA	TGTGCCAGCAGCCAAGGTCGAGGGACAGGGGGAATCACCGGGGAGCTGTTTTTT	CASSQGRGTGGITGELFF
TRBV6-5	NA	TRBJ1-1	NA	TGTGCCAGCAGCGGCGACAGGTCCGGGTCGGGTGGAGCTTTCTTT	CASSGDRSGSGGAFF
TRBV19	NA	TRBJ1-1	once	TGTGCCAGTAGTATAGCTGTGAACACTGAAGCTTTCTTT	CASSIAVNTEAFF
TRBV7-9	NA	TRBJ2-5	NA	TGTGCCAGCAGCCCCCCGGGGTCCGGGGAGACCCAGTACTTC	CASSPPGSGETQYF
TRBV11-2	NA	TRBJ2-7	once	TGTGCCAGCAGCCTTCAATTCAGGGTAGGCTACGAGCAGTACTTC	CASSLQFRVGYEQYF
TRBV4-1	TRBD1	TRBJ1-5	NA	TGCGCCAGCAGCGGAACAGGGGGATATAGCAATCAGCCCCAGCATTTT	CASSGTGGYSNQPQHF
TRBV7-2	TRBD2	TRBJ2-7	NA	TGTGCCAGCAGCTTACCTCATAGCGGGATCTCCTACGAGCAGTACTTC	CASSLPHSGISYEQYF
TRBV4-1	NA	TRBJ2-5	NA	TGCGCCAGCAGCCAAGTCAACCTCGGACTAACAGGTGGAGAGACCCAGTACTTC	CASSQVNLGLTGGETQYF
TRBV6-5	TRBD2	TRBJ2-7	NA	TGTGCCAGCAGTTATGGGGGGGTCGAGCAGTACTTC	CASSYGGVEQYF
TRBV25-1	NA	TRBJ2-5	NA	TGTGCCAGCAGTGAACCGACAGACCAAGAGACCCAGTACTTC	CASSEPTDQETQYF
TRBV5-1	TRBD1	TRBJ2-5	NA	TGCGCCAGCAGGCTTGGGGCGCCAGGGGGCCGGGAGACCCAGTACTTC	CASRLGAPGGRETQYF
TRBV6-5	TRBD1	TRBJ1-4	NA	TGTGCCAGCAGGAGGGGAGAGGGGGCAAAACTGTTTTTT	CASRRGEGAKLFF
TRBV7-2	NA	TRBJ2-1	NA	TGTGCCAGCAGCTTAATACCGGGAGAGGCGAGTGAGCAGTTCTTC	CASSLIPGEASEQFF
TRBV27	TRBD1	TRBJ1-1	NA	TGTGCCAGCTTCAGGGGGGACACTGAAGCTTTCTTT	CASFRGDTEAFF
TRBV15	TRBD2	TRBJ2-1	NA	TGTGCCACCAGCAGAGATGCGGGAGGGCCTCGTGAGCAGTTCTTC	CATSRDAGGPREQFF
TRBV28	TRBD2	TRBJ2-7	NA	TGTGCCAGCAGTGGGGTGGTCGGGAGGGATAAAAACTACGAGCAGTACTTC	CASSGVVGRDKNYEQYF
TRBV5-6	NA	TRBJ2-7	NA	TGTGCCAGCAGCTTTTGGCAGACCGTTGAGGTGCAGTACTTC	CASSFWQTVEVQYF
TRBV6-6	TRBD1	TRBJ2-7	NA	TGTGCCAGCAGCACCCAGGGGACAGGGTCAGAAGAGCAGTACTTC	CASSTQGTGSEEQYF
TRBV18	TRBD1	TRBJ2-5	NA	TGTGCCAGCTCGGTCCGGGACAGGGAAGAGACCCAGTACTTC	CASSVRDREETQYF
TRBV28	NA	TRBJ2-7	NA	TGTGCCAGCAGTTATGGCACAGCTCTCTACGAGCAGTACTTC	CASSYGTALYEQYF
TRBV4-1	TRBD2	TRBJ2-7	NA	TGCGCCAGCAGCCAAGATTGGGGACTAGCCGCCCACGAGCAGTACTTC	CASSQDWGLAAHEQYF
TRBV5-5	NA	TRBJ2-7	few	TGTGCCAGCAGCTTCGACAGGCGGGAGAGACCCTACGAGCAGTACTTC	CASSFDRRERPYEQYF
TRBV5-1	NA	TRBJ2-7	NA	TGCGCCAGCAGCTTACAACAGGGCTACGAGCAGTACTTC	CASSLQQGYEQYF
TRBV2	TRBD1	TRBJ2-3	NA	TGTGCCAGCAGAATACAGGGGGTCGGCACAGATACGCAGTATTTT	CASRIQGVGTDTQYF
TRBV6-5	TRBD1	TRBJ2-1	NA	TGTGCCAGCAGTTACTCAGGGGGCGCCTACAATGAGCAGTTCTTC	CASSYSGGAYNEQFF
TRBV4-2	TRBD2	TRBJ2-3	NA	TGTGCCAGCAGCCAAGAAGGTAATAGCGGGACAGATACGCAGTATTTT	CASSQEGNSGTDTQYF